The 25 T cell receptor beta chains below come from one sample, sequenced in a study of cytomegalovirus exposure and HLA in healthy donors. The PCR contained 60 Vbeta and 13 Jbeta primers. Assay: immunoSEQ multiplex PCR; the TCRdb copy retains only in-frame clones and omits some. This sample has 220,000 or so clones; around 86% occur once, and the top ten carry roughly 2.5%. The sequencing sample was made of PBMCs. These receptors were collected from a woman aged 40 to 50 in good health and CMV-seronegative.

The gene calls are TRBV14 and TRBJ2-6; D not resolved. This CDR3 comprises 15 residues. CDR1 is SGHDN and CDR2 is FVKESK in the germline V gene. The germline V and J ends were trimmed by 4 bases and 0 bases, with 7 bases remaining between them. CDR3 amino acids: CASSPPFSGANVLTF. CDR3 nucleotide sequence: TGTGCCAGCAGCCCCCCCTTCTCTGGGGCCAACGTCCTGACTTTC.

This clone was seen once. This chain uses TRBV7-3 with TRBJ2-1; TRBD2 aligns across 7 bases. CDR1 SGHTA and CDR2 FQGTGA come from the germline V gene. This CDR3 spans 15 amino acids. V dropped 2 bases and J dropped 2; count of bases not matched to a gene: 3. The CDR3 protein is CASSLDAGAYNEQFF. The CDR3 region has the DNA TGTGCCAGCAGCTTAGATGCGGGAGCCTACAATGAGCAGTTCTTC.

CDR3: CAISGSSYEQYF. CDR3 DNA: TGTGCCATCAGCGGGAGTTCCTACGAGCAGTACTTC. The rearrangement links TRBV10-3 to TRBJ2-7; tentative D call: TRBD2 (6 bases). CDR1 ENHRY and CDR2 SYGVKD come from the germline V gene. V lost 6 bases, J lost 1 base, and 7 bases lay in between. The CDR3 loop spans 12 amino acids.

The chain combines TRBV2 with TRBJ2-2, with 15 positions matching TRBD2. The ends lost 4 bases at V and 4 bases at J; junction bases unmatched: 1. Germline V gene sequence: CDR1 SNHLY, CDR2 FYNNEI. CDR3 size: 16 residues. The CDR3 here is CASSGTSGRVTGELFF. In nucleotides, the CDR3 is TGTGCCAGCAGTGGGACTAGCGGGAGGGTCACCGGGGAGCTGTTTTTT.

J is TRBJ2-7 and V is TRBV27, with 10 nucleotides matching TRBD2. Germline V lookup: CDR1 MNHEY, CDR2 SMNVEV (reference sequence). Unmatched junction bases numbered 6, after V lost 4 bases and J lost 6 bases. The CDR3 consists of 14 residues. CDR3 sequence (DNA): TGTGCCAGCAGTTCTACGAGACTAGCGGGCGAGCAGTACTTC. It is translated as CASSSTRLAGEQYF.

This chain joins TRBV9 and TRBJ2-5, with TRBD1 matching over 7 bases. Germline V gene data show CDR1 as SGDLS and CDR2 as YYNGEE. The CDR3 has 12 residues. The V gene end was trimmed by 2 bases and the J gene end by 7 bases; junction bases not matched to a gene: 2. This CDR3 is CASSVPGGTQYF. CDR3 DNA sequence: TGTGCCAGCAGCGTGCCAGGGGGGACCCAGTACTTC.

This clone came up a few times. This rearrangement joins TRBV7-6 to TRBJ2-7; perhaps TRBD2 as D (6 bases). Germline V gene sequence: CDR1 SGHVS, CDR2 FNYEAQ. The CDR3 is made up of 16 amino acids. Trimming removed 3 bases from V and 2 bases from J, with 17 bases in between. CDR3 in amino acids: CASSLEVAVTAYEQYF. The CDR3, as DNA: TGTGCCAGCAGCTTGGAGGTAGCGGTTACCGCCTACGAGCAGTACTTC.

This clone was recorded a few times. The chain couples TRBV7-9 to TRBJ2-1, with TRBD2 identical over 7 bases. Unmatched junction bases numbered 6, after V lost 0 bases and J lost 7 bases. The CDR3 is made up of 15 amino acids. Germline V gives CDR1 SEHNR, CDR2 FQNEAQ (reference sequence). CDR3 DNA sequence: TGTGCCAGCAGCTTAGCGGGAGGGCCCTCGAATGAGCAGTTCTTC. Its protein product is CASSLAGGPSNEQFF. Based on the CDR3 plus reference TRBV7-9 and TRBJ2-1, the full variable domain is DTGVSQNPRHKITKRGQNVTFRCDPISEHNRLYWYRQTLGQGPEFLTYFQNEAQLEKSRLLSDRFSAERPKGSFSTLEIQRTEQGDSAMYLCASSLAGGPSNEQFFGPGTRLTVL.

The chain is built from TRBV28 and TRBJ2-7; 13 nucleotides line up with TRBD2. Per germline, CDR1 MDHEN and CDR2 SYDVKM. Trimming removed 10 bases from V and 7 bases from J; junction bases left unmatched: 4. The CDR3 is 12 amino acids. CDR3 DNA sequence: TGTGCCATACAGGGACTAGCGGGGGAGCAGTACTTC. As protein: CAIQGLAGEQYF.

This chain uses TRBV27 with TRBJ2-7; D might be TRBD1 (6 bases). Trimming removed 2 bases at V and 4 bases at J, with 9 bases between. The CDR3 sequence is 13 residues long. Germline CDR1 is MNHEY and CDR2 is SMNVEV (reference sequence). The CDR3 spells CASSLAGDYEQYF. The CDR3 region has the DNA TGTGCCAGCAGTTTAGCAGGGGATTACGAGCAGTACTTC.

The chain has TRBV7-3 and TRBJ1-2; TRBD1 aligns across 7 bases. This CDR3 comprises 13 residues. After removal of 2 bases from V and 6 bases from J, the junction contained 3 bases not matched to a gene. The V gene's germline CDR1 is SGHTA and CDR2 FQGTGA. This CDR3 is CASSLYRGDGYTF. CDR3 DNA: TGTGCCAGCAGCTTATACAGGGGAGATGGCTACACCTTC.

The V call is TRBV5-4, the J call TRBJ1-1; perhaps TRBD1 as D (5 bases). V lost 1 base and J 4 bases, leaving 17 bases between the germline ends. CDR3 length: 16 amino acids. Germline V gives CDR1 SGHNT, CDR2 YYREEE (reference sequence). CDR3 nucleotide sequence: TGTGCCAGCAGCTTGCCGCTTGGGGGAGGAGGCACTGAAGCTTTCTTT. This sequence encodes CASSLPLGGGGTEAFF.

This chain uses TRBV7-2 with TRBJ2-5; 10 nucleotides align to TRBD1. Germline V lookup: CDR1 SGHTA, CDR2 FQGNSA. The CDR3 runs 13 residues. The V and J ends lost 5 bases and 5 bases, in that order; junction bases with no gene match: 2. Here the CDR3 reads CASSPDRGETQYF. In nucleotides, the CDR3 is TGTGCCAGCAGCCCGGACAGGGGGGAGACCCAGTACTTC.

The genes are TRBV7-3 and TRBJ2-3; D is uncertain. V shed 1 base and J shed 3 bases, with 14 bases lying between them. The CDR3 contains 16 residues. Germline V gene lookup returns CDR1 SGHTA and CDR2 FQGTGA. Written as DNA, the CDR3 is TGTGCCAGCAGCTTAAATCGTTATGCCGAGACAGATACGCAGTATTTT. This sequence encodes CASSLNRYAETDTQYF. The whole variable domain, filled in from reference TRBV7-3 and TRBJ2-3, reads GAGVSQTPSNKVTEKGKYVELRCDPISGHTALYWYRQSLGQGPEFLIYFQGTGAADDSGLPNDRFFAVRPEGSVSTLKIQRTERGDSAVYLCASSLNRYAETDTQYFGPGTRLTVL.

The genes are TRBV6-1 and TRBJ1-1, with D perhaps TRBD1 (6 bases). V was shortened by 4 bases and J by 3 bases, with 12 bases between the two germline ends. This CDR3 spans 14 amino acids. CDR1 is MNHNS and CDR2 is SASEGT in the germline V gene. The CDR3 sequence: CASSAGEGYTEAFF. The CDR3 DNA reads as TGTGCCAGCAGTGCAGGGGAGGGGTACACTGAAGCTTTCTTT.

V and J are TRBV7-2 and TRBJ1-1; 7 bases are shared with TRBD1. V trimming: 6 bases; J trimming: 4 bases; junction bases outside the gene matches: 8. The CDR3 has 14 amino acids. CDR1 and CDR2 from the germline V gene are SGHTA and FQGNSA. CDR3 DNA sequence: TGTGCCAGCAGTCCCACAGGGGTGGGCACTGAAGCTTTCTTT. This sequence encodes CASSPTGVGTEAFF.

This clone was seen a single time. The rearrangement uses TRBV7-8 and TRBJ2-2, with 11 positions matching TRBD1. The CDR3 loop spans 18 amino acids. Germline CDR1 is SGHVS and CDR2 is FQNEAQ. J lost 3 bases, V lost 7 bases, and 13 bases had no gene match. CDR3 in DNA: TGTGCCAGCATCGTCGGGACAGGGGGAACATCTTACACCGGGGAGCTGTTTTTT. The encoded protein is CASIVGTGGTSYTGELFF.

V gene TRBV5-1 combines with J gene TRBJ1-3, with TRBD1 as a possible D gene (5 bases). CDR3 length equals 16 residues. V was clipped by 4 bases and J by 0 bases, with 14 bases between them. Germline V gives CDR1 SGHRS, CDR2 YFSETQ. The CDR3 protein is CASSAQTAFSGNTIYF. Written as DNA, the CDR3 is TGCGCCAGCAGCGCCCAGACAGCGTTCTCTGGAAACACCATATATTTT.

There are a few counts of this clone. The chain employs TRBV9 and TRBJ2-7; D not certain. The length of the CDR3 is 15 residues. V lost 3 bases and J lost 0, with 13 bases in between. Germline CDR1 and CDR2: SGDLS and YYNGEE. CDR3 amino acids: CASSAAPESSYEQYF. The DNA of the CDR3 is TGTGCCAGCAGCGCGGCCCCGGAGAGCTCCTACGAGCAGTACTTC.

With regard to this clone: The limits of the CDR3 on the DNA are not certain, so only TCRdb's listed CDR3 is given. V is TRBV9 and J is TRBJ1-2. CDR1 is SGDLS and CDR2 is YYNGEE in the germline V gene. The CDR3 comprises 15 residues, both ends counted. CDR3 amino acids: CASSVGGGITPPTTF.

This sequence joins TRBV19 and TRBJ1-2; no firm D call. This CDR3 is 16 amino acids long. V lost 1 base and J lost 0, with 12 bases in between. Germline lookup yields CDR1 LNHDA and CDR2 SQIVND (reference sequence). For the CDR3, the DNA is TGTGCCAGTAGTATAGGAGGGAATTTGGCTAACTATGGCTACACCTTC. Protein: CASSIGGNLANYGYTF.

This clone appeared once. The rearrangement uses TRBV7-2 and TRBJ2-1, with 8 bases fitting TRBD2. V was clipped by 5 bases and J by 6 bases; unmatched bases: 12. The CDR3 is made up of 16 amino acids. The germline V gene has CDR1 SGHTA and CDR2 FQGNSA. CDR3 residues: CASSLRHSGSGNEQFF. CDR3 nucleotide sequence: TGTGCCAGCAGCCTCCGGCACAGCGGGAGTGGCAATGAGCAGTTCTTC.

In this sample, this clone turned up once. The CDR3 is CASSVRGSTYGYTF. The DNA for the CDR3 is TGTGCCAGCAGCGTACGAGGGTCTACCTATGGCTACACCTTC. The chain links TRBV5-4 to TRBJ1-2; D ambiguous. CDR3 length: 14 amino acids. The germline V gene has CDR1 SGHNT and CDR2 YYREEE (reference sequence). Trimming pared 4 bases from V and 4 bases from J, leaving 14 bases between.

The CDR3 spells CASRRGPTNEKLFF. In nucleotides, the CDR3 is TGTGCCAGCAGAAGGGGGCCAACTAATGAAAAACTGTTTTTT. The V gene is TRBV6-1, the J gene TRBJ1-4; 7 bases match TRBD1. The germline V gene encodes CDR1 MNHNS and CDR2 SASEGT. Trimming cost V 6 bases and J 0 bases; bases outside gene matches: 1. CDR3 length equals 14 residues.

The chain joins TRBV27 to TRBJ2-1; no firm D call. Germline V gene sequence: CDR1 MNHEY, CDR2 SMNVEV (reference sequence). The CDR3 sequence is 12 residues long. V was shortened by 6 bases and J by 8 bases, with 11 bases between the two germline ends. In DNA, the CDR3 is TGTGCCAGCAGCGCAACGAGCTATGAGCAGTTCTTC. Protein: CASSATSYEQFF.